This paragraph covers one T cell receptor (beta chain) sequence. The antigen remains undetermined. The entry originates in a study of T-cell memory formation after mild COVID-19. V lost 1 base and J lost 0, with 8 bases in between. CDR3 length: 15 residues. TCRdb called the 5' RACE reads again in MiXCR, with one record for every CDR3 protein. The profile covers under 400,000 distinct CDR3 sequences, with around 21% appearing a single time and under 15% taken by the ten largest. Study-wide results and limits: The authors left the SARS-CoV-2 specificity of second-wave clones peaking on day 37 unconfirmed.

The source of this sequence is an adult woman who had mild COVID-19 (a few samples of this study predate the infection). Cell type and time point are not known. The sequenced material came from PBMCs or a T cell subset sorted from them (not recorded which). This chain links TRBV12-3 or TRBV12-4 with TRBJ2-3, with D hard to call. This CDR3 reads CASSLGVGSTDTQYF. CDR3 nucleotides: TGTGCCAGCAGTTTAGGGGTGGGGAGCACAGATACGCAGTATTTT.